This passage covers 8 T cell receptor beta chains from one sample sequenced in a study of cytomegalovirus exposure and HLA in healthy donors (TCRdb year 2017). The library was built by means of the immunoSEQ multiplex PCR assay. For the multiplex PCR, a mixture combining 60 forward primers for TCR Vbeta segments and 13 reverse primers for TCR Jbeta segments was used. TCRdb's version of the immuneACCESS table is confined to in-frame rearrangements and falls short of the full clone set. An unresolved V gene accounts for under half of the shortfall where checked; the remainder is of unknown origin. The sample data list approximately 150,000 clones, and approximately 80% of these were observed just once. The ten largest account for roughly 1.2% of the sample. Sequenced material: PBMCs. These receptors were obtained from a woman aged 45-65 years in good health and CMV-seronegative.

The chain's CDR3 is CAISEVGPNSPLHF. DNA of the CDR3: TGTGCCATCAGTGAGGTCGGTCCCAATTCACCCCTCCACTTT. The chain recombines TRBV10-3 with TRBJ1-6; no definite D call. From germline, CDR1 is ENHRY and CDR2 SYGVKD. V was shortened by 2 bases and J by 7 bases, with 9 bases between the two germline ends. The CDR3 is made up of 14 amino acids.

This clone was seen a few times. The chain recombines TRBV5-6 with TRBJ1-1; the D is unclear. Trimming took 0 bases from V and 4 from J, leaving 13 bases between them. Germline loops: CDR1 SGHDT, CDR2 YYEEEE. The CDR3 is 15 amino acids. CDR3 sequence reads: CASSLVRRGLTEAFF. CDR3 nucleotide sequence: TGTGCCAGCAGCTTGGTCCGGCGGGGTCTCACTGAAGCTTTCTTT. Based on the CDR3 plus reference TRBV5-6 and TRBJ1-1, the full variable domain is DAGVTQSPTHLIKTRGQQVTLRCSPKSGHDTVSWYQQALGQGPQFIFQYYEEEERQRGNFPDRFSGHQFPNYSSELNVNALLLGDSALYLCASSLVRRGLTEAFFGQGTRLTVV.

J is TRBJ2-2 and V is TRBV7-6; tentatively, D is TRBD1 (5 bases). Germline CDR1 SGHVS, CDR2 FNYEAQ. The CDR3 covers 16 residues. V dropped 5 bases and J dropped 0 bases, with 13 bases sitting between them. CDR3 sequence (DNA): TGTGCCAGCAGCCTCCACCAGGGTACGAACACCGGGGAGCTGTTTTTT. Its translation: CASSLHQGTNTGELFF.

V usage is TRBV30 and J usage is TRBJ2-3; 9 bases map to TRBD2. Germline lookup yields CDR1 GTSNPN and CDR2 SVGIG (reference sequence). The ends lost 7 bases at V and 1 base at J; junction bases unmatched: 3. The CDR3 runs 13 residues. CDR3 loop: CAFLAGGTDTQYF. In DNA form, the CDR3 reads TGTGCCTTTTTAGCGGGAGGCACAGATACGCAGTATTTT.

This clone occurred once. V and J are TRBV27 and TRBJ1-4; D call uncertain. Germline values: CDR1 MNHEY, CDR2 SMNVEV (reference sequence). The germline V and J ends were trimmed by 6 bases and 3 bases, with 20 bases remaining between them. The CDR3 contains 17 residues. The CDR3 loop reads CASRPSTTRAANEKLFF. The CDR3 DNA sequence: TGTGCCAGCAGACCATCTACCACGCGGGCCGCTAATGAAAAACTGTTTTTT.

This clone counts as medium-sized (0.01 to 0.1%). This chain connects TRBV6-4 to TRBJ1-6; 7 nucleotides agree with TRBD1. Germline V gives CDR1 MRHNA, CDR2 SNTAGT. The CDR3 is 14 amino acids. Trimming at V came to 5 bases and at J to 8 bases, leaving 6 bases not matched to a gene. The CDR3 loop is CASSLGQEDSPLHF. CDR3 coding DNA: TGTGCCAGCAGTCTAGGACAGGAGGATTCACCCCTCCACTTT.

V usage is TRBV27 and J usage is TRBJ1-1, with 9 bases lining up with TRBD1. CDR1 and CDR2 from the germline V gene are MNHEY and SMNVEV (reference sequence). The CDR3 loop spans 15 amino acids. The J segment lost 5 bases and the V segment lost 0 bases, leaving 4 bases of the junction unmatched. CDR3 sequence: CASSLSNRGHTEAFF. The CDR3 coding sequence is TGTGCCAGCAGTTTATCGAACAGGGGGCATACTGAAGCTTTCTTT.

The rearrangement links TRBV7-9 to TRBJ2-2, with D perhaps TRBD2 (5 bases). Trimming pared 5 bases from V and 1 base from J, leaving 8 bases between. The CDR3 has 14 residues. Germline assignment: CDR1 SEHNR and CDR2 FQNEAQ (reference sequence). The CDR3 sequence is CASSGEWNTGELFF. As DNA, the CDR3 is TGTGCCAGCAGCGGGGAGTGGAACACCGGGGAGCTGTTTTTT. Using reference TRBV7-9 and TRBJ2-2 for the parts outside the CDR3, the full variable domain is DTGVSQNPRHKITKRGQNVTFRCDPISEHNRLYWYRQTLGQGPEFLTYFQNEAQLEKSRLLSDRFSAERPKGSFSTLEIQRTEQGDSAMYLCASSGEWNTGELFFGEGSRLTVL.